Each of the 29 T cell receptor beta chains below was sequenced from the same sample in a study of molecular identifiers for immune sequencing clone quantification. TCRdb reprocessed the PCR reads via MiXCR and lists one record per CDR3 protein. The sample includes 490,000 or so distinct CDR3 sequences, 20% to 25% of them seen just once. The sequenced sample consisted of naive CD8+ T cells from blood, with Jurkat cell RNA spiked in. Regarding subset: FACS-sorted CD8+CD4-CCR7+CD45RA+ naive T cells. The source of these receptors is a human donor in good health. Some libraries in this study had Jurkat cell RNA spiked in.

This clonotype showed up many times. V and J are TRBV6-5 and TRBJ1-5, with D possibly matching TRBD1 (5 bases). V lost 4 bases and J lost 2, with 12 bases in between. The CDR3 is made up of 15 amino acids. Germline CDR1 and CDR2: MNHEY and SVGAGI. CDR3 in amino acids: CASSLTGTGNQPQHF. The CDR3 DNA sequence: TGTGCCAGCAGTTTAACGGGGACGGGCAATCAGCCCCAGCATTTT.

This clonotype was picked up a small number of times. The genes are TRBV27 and TRBJ2-1, with 7 bases lining up with TRBD2. Looked up from germline, CDR1 is MNHEY and CDR2 is SMNVEV (reference sequence). Trimming took 6 bases from V and 0 from J; bases not matched to a gene: 8. The length of the CDR3 is 16 residues. The CDR3 sequence: CASSPAGDPSYNEQFF. In DNA, the CDR3 is TGTGCCAGCAGCCCCGCGGGGGACCCCTCCTACAATGAGCAGTTCTTC.

With respect to this clonotype: A much larger clone lies one base from this, so it may be a read error. The V and J genes are TRBV28 and TRBJ1-3; 9 nucleotides match TRBD1. With 8 bases clipped from V and 3 bases from J, the junction kept 8 bases outside the gene matches. CDR1 is MDHEN, CDR2 SYDVKM, per germline. The CDR3 is made up of 15 amino acids. This CDR3 reads CASGPTGGIGNTIYF. For the CDR3, the DNA is TGTGCCAGCGGGCCTACAGGGGGCATTGGAAACACCATATATTTT.

As to this clonotype: A read error is possible here, since a much larger clone lies one base away. The chain combines TRBV6-5 with TRBJ2-7; D might be TRBD2 (5 bases). Per germline, CDR1 MNHEY and CDR2 SVGAGI. This CDR3 comprises 13 residues. For the CDR3, the DNA is TGTGCCAGCAGGTCGGGAACCCGATACGGGCAGTACTTC. Protein sequence: CASRSGTRYGQYF.

The rearrangement joins TRBV7-3 to TRBJ2-3, with D possibly being TRBD2 (5 bases). CDR1 and CDR2 from the germline V gene are SGHTA and FQGTGA. This CDR3 is 15 amino acids long. Deletions cut 0 bases from V and 2 bases from J, with 9 bases between. The CDR3 DNA reads TGTGCCAGCAGCTTAACGCTAGCATTCACAGATACGCAGTATTTT. Translated: CASSLTLAFTDTQYF. The full variable domain, completed using reference TRBV7-3 and TRBJ2-3, is GAGVSQTPSNKVTEKGKYVELRCDPISGHTALYWYRQSLGQGPEFLIYFQGTGAADDSGLPNDRFFAVRPEGSVSTLKIQRTERGDSAVYLCASSLTLAFTDTQYFGPGTRLTVL.

This clonotype was counted a few times. The V gene is TRBV5-1, the J gene TRBJ2-7; 7 bases are a match to TRBD1. CDR3 length equals 15 residues. The germline V gene has CDR1 SGHRS and CDR2 YFSETQ. Losses at the gene ends were 3 bases for V and 3 bases for J; bases not matched to a gene: 9. DNA for the CDR3: TGCGCCAGCAGCTGGGGACAGTTTTCGGGCTACGAGCAGTACTTC. Translation: CASSWGQFSGYEQYF.

This clonotype occurred many times. V and J are TRBV12-3 or TRBV12-4 and TRBJ1-4; weak D call: TRBD1 (6 bases). Trimming pared 2 bases from V and 6 bases from J, leaving 13 bases between. The CDR3 extends over 15 amino acids. The CDR3 nucleotides are TGTGCCAGCAGTTTATCGACAGGCCTATATGAAAAACTGTTTTTT. Its protein is CASSLSTGLYEKLFF.

V gene TRBV11-2 combines with J gene TRBJ2-1, with 11 bases lining up with TRBD2. CDR3 length equals 18 residues. V gave up 3 bases and J gave up 0 bases; unmatched junction bases: 7. Germline V lookup: CDR1 SGHAT, CDR2 FQNNGV. CDR3 sequence: CASSFGLAGGPSYNEQFF. CDR3 DNA sequence: TGTGCCAGCAGCTTTGGTCTAGCGGGGGGACCCTCCTACAATGAGCAGTTCTTC.

This sequence joins TRBV5-3 and TRBJ2-1; TRBD2 matches 7 bases. TRBV5-3 is an open reading frame, and its role is uncertain. The CDR3 totals 13 residues. The J segment lost 4 bases and the V segment lost 8 bases, leaving 6 bases of the junction unmatched. In DNA, the CDR3 is TGTGCCAGCAGCATTAGCGGGTACAATGAGCAGTTCTTC. Amino acids: CASSISGYNEQFF.

This clonotype was observed a few times. This rearrangement joins TRBV15 to TRBJ2-5; no firm D call. Per the germline V gene, CDR1 is LNHNV and CDR2 is YYDKDF (reference sequence). The V end was cut by 1 base, the J end by 2 bases, with 11 bases between. This CDR3 has 15 residues. CDR3 coding DNA: TGTGCCACCAGCAGAGGAAGAGGAATACAAGAGACCCAGTACTTC. Protein product: CATSRGRGIQETQYF.

As for this clonotype: This clone may be a read error of a much larger clone one base away. Since no conserved phenylalanine or tryptophan closes the CDR3, a read error is the likely cause. CDR3 DNA: TGTGCCAGCAGCCCGAGGGCGATAATCGCAGATACGCAGTATCTT. Its translation: CASSPRAIIADTQYL. The chain joins TRBV7-9 to TRBJ2-3; a weak D match, TRBD2 (5 bases). This CDR3 contains 15 residues. In germline, CDR1 is SEHNR, CDR2 FQNEAQ (reference sequence). The V end was cut by 5 bases, the J end by 4 bases, with 16 bases between.

This chain connects TRBV4-3 to TRBJ2-1, with D perhaps TRBD1 (6 bases). The CDR3 length is 16 residues. V was clipped by 0 bases and J by 4 bases, with 13 bases between them. Germline loops: CDR1 LGHNA, CDR2 YSLEER. The CDR3 nucleotides read TGCGCCAGCAGCCAAGACCGATCGGACAGTTACAATGAGCAGTTCTTC. This translates into CASSQDRSDSYNEQFF.

This clonotype was counted many times. The V and J genes are TRBV5-1 and TRBJ1-1; 9 bases agree with TRBD1. Germline CDR1 SGHRS, CDR2 YFSETQ. V lost 1 base and J lost 4; bases outside the gene matches: 8. The CDR3 length is 16 residues. CDR3 DNA: TGCGCCAGCAGCTTGACACAGGACAGGGGAGGCACTGAAGCTTTCTTT. Protein product: CASSLTQDRGGTEAFF.

This clonotype occurred many times. The chain recombines TRBV4-1 with TRBJ2-3, with no clear D. The germline V gene has CDR1 MGHRA and CDR2 YSYEKL. CDR3 length: 13 amino acids. V gave up 4 bases and J gave up 5 bases, with 10 bases separating them. CDR3 protein: CASSPSPGDTQYF. CDR3 in DNA: TGCGCCAGCAGCCCTAGTCCGGGAGATACGCAGTATTTT.

This clonotype was observed many times. The rearrangement joins TRBV19 to TRBJ1-5; 9 bases match TRBD1. From germline, CDR1 is LNHDA and CDR2 SQIVND (reference sequence). V gave up 3 bases and J gave up 7 bases; unmatched junction bases: 13. CDR3 length equals 17 residues. The CDR3 is CASSIRSGQGLFQPQHF. CDR3 DNA sequence: TGTGCCAGTAGTATTCGGTCGGGACAGGGATTGTTCCAGCCCCAGCATTTT.

This clonotype showed up just a few times. This chain links TRBV15 with TRBJ2-4; no definite D call. CDR3 length equals 17 residues. Per the germline V gene, CDR1 is LNHNV and CDR2 is YYDKDF (reference sequence). The V end lost 3 bases, the J end lost 0 bases, and 15 bases lay between the germline ends. CDR3 sequence reads: CATSSDTLDLAKNIQYF. The CDR3 DNA is TGTGCCACCAGCAGTGATACTCTCGATCTAGCCAAAAACATTCAGTACTTC.

This clonotype was detected once. At one of its ends the junction is not consistent with the germline gene, which may arise from a read error. The J gene is TRBJ1-3, the V gene TRBV19; a possible D gene is TRBD1 (5 bases). CDR3 length equals 15 residues. CDR1 is LNHDA and CDR2 is SQIVND in the germline V gene (reference sequence). CDR3 DNA sequence: TGTGCCCGTAGTTTCCCGGGGCCCGGGCAAAACACCATATATTTT. Translation gives CARSFPGPGQNTIYF.

This clonotype was observed at least ten times. The chain joins TRBV7-3 to TRBJ1-1; no definite D call. The ends were cut back, 5 bases at V and 7 bases at J, with 14 bases in the middle. The CDR3 contains 13 residues. Germline CDR1 is SGHTA and CDR2 is FQGTGA. The CDR3 nucleotides are TGTGCCAGCAGCCCCCTGCCAAAAGGTGAAGCTTTCTTT. Translating gives CASSPLPKGEAFF. Looking up the rest from reference TRBV7-3 and TRBJ1-1 gives the full variable domain: GAGVSQTPSNKVTEKGKYVELRCDPISGHTALYWYRQSLGQGPEFLIYFQGTGAADDSGLPNDRFFAVRPEGSVSTLKIQRTERGDSAVYLCASSPLPKGEAFFGQGTRLTVV.

To note about this clonotype: This may come from a read error, since a much larger clone is one base off. For the CDR3, the DNA is TGCGCCGGCAGCCTGGGACAGTCAACCTACGAGCAGTACTTC. Translating gives CAGSLGQSTYEQYF. The chain carries TRBV5-1 and TRBJ2-7, with 7 bases lining up with TRBD1. The CDR3 runs to 14 residues. Looked up from germline, CDR1 is SGHRS and CDR2 is YFSETQ. Full variable domain (remainder filled in from reference TRBV5-1 and TRBJ2-7): KAGVTQTPRYLIKTRGQQVTLSCSPISGHRSVSWYQQTPGQGLQFLFEYFSETQRNKGNFPGRFSGRQFSNSRSEMNVSTLELGDSALYLCAGSLGQSTYEQYFGPGTRLTVT.

In this sample, this clonotype turned up many times. The genes are TRBV27 and TRBJ2-1; D is tentatively TRBD1 or TRBD2 (5 bases each). CDR3 size: 14 residues. Trimming took off 5 bases at V and 8 bases at J, with 16 bases between the two ends. The germline V gene has CDR1 MNHEY and CDR2 SMNVEV (reference sequence). Written as DNA, the CDR3 is TGTGCCAGCAGTGCCGGGACGGTCGGGGATGAGCAGTTCTTC. Amino acids: CASSAGTVGDEQFF.

The J gene is TRBJ1-2, the V gene TRBV4-2; D is unclear. V lost 1 base, J lost 4 bases, and 13 bases lay in between. CDR1 LGHNA and CDR2 YNFKEQ come from the germline V gene. CDR3 length: 15 amino acids. This CDR3 reads CASSQVGSEIYGYTF. The CDR3 DNA reads TGTGCCAGCAGCCAAGTTGGGTCAGAAATCTATGGCTACACCTTC.

This clonotype showed up many times. This chain's CDR3 is CASTGLDSTDTQYF. The CDR3 DNA is TGCGCCAGCACAGGACTAGATAGCACAGATACGCAGTATTTT. The J gene is TRBJ2-3, the V gene TRBV5-1; TRBD2 aligns across 7 bases. V dropped 6 bases and J dropped 0; count of bases not matched to a gene: 4. CDR1 is SGHRS and CDR2 is YFSETQ in the germline V gene. The CDR3 is 14 amino acids.

This clonotype came up a few times. The genes are TRBV20-1 and TRBJ2-2; 13 bases are a match to TRBD2. The CDR3 runs to 15 residues. Germline CDR1 DFQATT, CDR2 SNEGSKA (reference sequence). V was clipped by 6 bases and J by 6 bases; unmatched bases: 7. CDR3 coding DNA: TGCAGTGCGGTTACTAGCGGGAGGGCTCCCGGGGAGCTGTTTTTT. Protein product: CSAVTSGRAPGELFF.

Notes on this clonotype: Germline and junction disagree at one end, which may indicate a read error. CDR3 protein: CASSLAAASVLETQYF. Here the CDR3 DNA reads TGTGCTAGCAGCTTAGCGGCGGCTAGCGTTTTGGAGACCCAGTACTTC. The chain uses TRBV7-7 and TRBJ2-5, with D possibly matching TRBD2 (6 bases). The germline V gene has CDR1 SSHAT and CDR2 FNYEAQ (reference sequence). CDR3 size: 16 residues.

The chain employs TRBV20-1 and TRBJ2-1, with D tentatively TRBD2 (6 bases). V shed 0 bases and J shed 6 bases, with 15 bases lying between them. The CDR3 length is 15 residues. Germline lookup yields CDR1 DFQATT and CDR2 SNEGSKA (reference sequence). CDR3 DNA: TGCAGTGCTAGAGATTACCGTACTAGCATCAATGAGCAGTTCTTC. It is translated as CSARDYRTSINEQFF.

Many counts were recorded for this clonotype. The chain links TRBV7-2 to TRBJ2-3; 11 bases map to TRBD2. From germline, CDR1 is SGHTA and CDR2 FQGNSA. Germline trimming cut 1 base from V and 6 bases from J; bases unmatched to any gene: 3. The CDR3 extends over 15 amino acids. The CDR3 here is CASSLVAGGPDTQYF. Here the CDR3 DNA reads TGTGCCAGCAGCTTAGTAGCGGGGGGGCCGGATACGCAGTATTTT.

This clonotype was seen more than once but under ten times. The chain is built from TRBV4-1 and TRBJ1-1, with D unclear. Germline V gene lookup returns CDR1 MGHRA and CDR2 YSYEKL. Trimming cost V 3 bases and J 3 bases, with 11 bases left between them. The CDR3 is made up of 14 amino acids. DNA for the CDR3: TGCGCCAGCAGCCACCCAGGTTTGGACACTGAAGCTTTCTTT. Translating gives CASSHPGLDTEAFF.

About this clonotype itself: The conserved phenylalanine or tryptophan normally closing the CDR3 is absent here, so this likely arose from a read error. This chain connects TRBV7-8 to TRBJ2-7, with D unclear. The CDR3 is made up of 12 amino acids. With 5 bases removed from V and 2 bases from J, the gap between germline ends came to 7 bases. Per the germline V gene, CDR1 is SGHVS and CDR2 is FQNEAQ. CDR3 in amino acids: CASSLVPYEQYL. Written as DNA, the CDR3 is TGTGCCAGCAGCCTCGTACCCTACGAGCAGTACCTC.

This clonotype was recorded a few times. Possible read error: a much larger clone is one base away. This chain uses TRBV7-9 with TRBJ1-5, with D hard to call. Trimming took 5 bases from V and 1 from J, leaving 3 bases between them. Germline CDR1 is SEHNR and CDR2 is FQNEAQ (reference sequence). This CDR3 contains 12 residues. CDR3 sequence: CASSMSNQPQHF. DNA of the CDR3: TGTGCCAGCAGCATGAGCAATCAGCCCCAGCATTTT.